This T cell receptor (beta chain) appears in the sequencing data of a study of T cell repertoires in cytomegalovirus infection. Study-level information: Both recently identified HLA-C-restricted and well-studied HLA-B-restricted CMV epitopes were used in the study. Public TCR beta signatures were indicative of both CMV infection and a matching HLA type. Findings and limits, study-wide: The response measured ex vivo was dominated by TCR beta clonotypes (HLA-C-restricted and CMV-specific).

From the reads, TCRdb called clonotypes with MiXCR, one entry per CDR3 protein. The sample records hundreds of thousands of distinct CDR3 sequences, 30% to 35% being singletons. Remarks on this clonotype: Its target is unknown.

V trimming: 4 bases; J trimming: 6 bases; junction bases outside the gene matches: 13. The length of the CDR3 is 16 residues. CDR1 MNHEY and CDR2 SMNVEV come from the germline V gene (reference sequence). This chain links TRBV27 with TRBJ2-7; 9 bases align to TRBD1. Sequences were derived from cultured CD8+ T cells from PBMCs, sampled from culture after CMV antigen stimulation. The sequence was collected from a human donor in good health (CMV status not recorded). Some clones in this sample may be carry-over from other donors' samples. CDR3 amino acids: CASSSPRDRVYPEQYF. DNA of the CDR3: TGTGCCAGCAGTTCCCCGCGGGACAGGGTTTACCCCGAGCAGTACTTC.